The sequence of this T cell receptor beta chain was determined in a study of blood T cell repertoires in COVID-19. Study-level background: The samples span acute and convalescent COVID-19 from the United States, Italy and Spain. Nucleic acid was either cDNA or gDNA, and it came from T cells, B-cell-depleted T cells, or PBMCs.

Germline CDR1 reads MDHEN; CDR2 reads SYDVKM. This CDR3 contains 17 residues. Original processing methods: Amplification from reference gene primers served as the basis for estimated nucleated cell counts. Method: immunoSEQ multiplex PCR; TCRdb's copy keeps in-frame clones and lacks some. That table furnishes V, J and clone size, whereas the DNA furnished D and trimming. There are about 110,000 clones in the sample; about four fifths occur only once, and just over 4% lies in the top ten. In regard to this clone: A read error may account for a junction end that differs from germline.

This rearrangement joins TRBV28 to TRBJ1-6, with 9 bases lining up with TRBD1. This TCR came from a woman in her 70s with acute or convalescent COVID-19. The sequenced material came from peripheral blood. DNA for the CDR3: TGTGCCAGCAGTCTATGGACAGGGGAATCCTCTAATTCACCCCTCCACTTT. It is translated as CASSLWTGESSNSPLHF.